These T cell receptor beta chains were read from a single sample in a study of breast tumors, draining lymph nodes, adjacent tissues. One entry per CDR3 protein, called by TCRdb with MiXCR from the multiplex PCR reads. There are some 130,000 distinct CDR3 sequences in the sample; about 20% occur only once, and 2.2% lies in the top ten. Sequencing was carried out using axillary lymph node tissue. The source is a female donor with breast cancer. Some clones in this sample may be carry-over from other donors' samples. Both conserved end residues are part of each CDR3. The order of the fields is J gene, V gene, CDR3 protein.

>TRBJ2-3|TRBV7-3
CASSLMLTSGSPDTQYF
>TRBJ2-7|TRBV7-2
CASSYTHGSYEQYF
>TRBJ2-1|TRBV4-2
CASSHRIGGRYNEQFF
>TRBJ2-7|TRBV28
CASSYAGGRDIYEQYF
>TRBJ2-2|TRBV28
CASRPQEGSGDTGELFF
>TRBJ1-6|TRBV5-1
CASSLSTGDNSPLHF
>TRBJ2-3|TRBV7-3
CASSGGGLTDTQYF
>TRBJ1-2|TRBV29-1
CSVWKSGGGYTF
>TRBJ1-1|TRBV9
CASSGTGLNTEAFF
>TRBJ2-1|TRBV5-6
CASSFPGADEQFF
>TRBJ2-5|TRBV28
CASSSGGPQETQYF
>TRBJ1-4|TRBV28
CASRLRVLGEKLFF
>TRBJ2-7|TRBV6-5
CASSPSGTASYEQYF
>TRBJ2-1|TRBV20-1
CSASPEPTSESRGEQFF
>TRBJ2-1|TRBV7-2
CASSQGLTYNEQFF
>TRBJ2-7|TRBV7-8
CASSVLAGVVSTSYEQYF
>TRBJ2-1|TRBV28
CASSPRNNEQFF
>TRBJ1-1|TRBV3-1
CASSQGGRLTNTEAFF
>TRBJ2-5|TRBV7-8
CAGRVTQREGETQCF
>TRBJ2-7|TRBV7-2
CASSPRGTTSNEQYF
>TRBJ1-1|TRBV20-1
CSARGVGPEAFF
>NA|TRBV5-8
CASSLVSSVSYEQFF
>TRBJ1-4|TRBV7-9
CASSSRLTGPGEKLFF
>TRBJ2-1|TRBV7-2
CASSSRTGNEQFF